One and the same sample provided the 25 T cell receptor beta chains below, sequenced in a study of blood T cell repertoires in COVID-19. The assay was immunoSEQ multiplex PCR, and TCRdb's table has in-frame clones only and misses some. Of 55,000 to 70,000 clones in the sample, roughly four fifths were seen once. The sequenced material came from peripheral blood. These receptor sequences come from a woman of 80 years or more with acute or convalescent COVID-19.

V and J are TRBV10-1 and TRBJ2-5; 9 bases agree with TRBD1. The CDR3 runs 14 residues. V was clipped by 10 bases and J by 4 bases; unmatched bases: 10. Germline V gives CDR1 WNHNN, CDR2 SYGVQD (reference sequence). This CDR3 reads CATSPDRGLETQYF. CDR3 DNA: TGCGCCACGTCTCCGGACAGGGGATTAGAGACCCAGTACTTC.

The chain is built from TRBV9 and TRBJ2-7; 8 bases map to TRBD1. Per the germline V gene, CDR1 is SGDLS and CDR2 is YYNGEE. The V and J ends lost 4 bases and 7 bases, in that order; junction bases with no gene match: 10. The CDR3 is 14 residues long. CDR3: CASSTRRTGSEQYF. The DNA for the CDR3 is TGTGCCAGCAGCACACGCCGGACAGGGAGTGAGCAGTACTTC.

The chain is built from TRBV7-2 and TRBJ1-2; 7 positions match TRBD1. The CDR3 consists of 14 residues. The J segment lost 4 bases and the V segment lost 1 base, leaving 3 bases of the junction unmatched. The germline CDR1 and CDR2 sequences are SGHTA and FQGNSA. The CDR3 sequence: CASSLEAGGYGYTF. DNA of the CDR3: TGTGCCAGCAGCTTAGAGGCAGGGGGCTATGGCTACACCTTC.

The table lists this clone with a few counts. The chain is built from TRBV27 and TRBJ1-2; 7 bases are shared with TRBD1. With 4 bases clipped from V and 1 base from J, the junction kept 9 bases outside the gene matches. Looked up from germline, CDR1 is MNHEY and CDR2 is SMNVEV (reference sequence). The CDR3 contains 16 residues. The CDR3 DNA follows: TGTGCCAGCAGTTATTCCCGAGGGACAGTTAACTATGGCTACACCTTC. It translates to CASSYSRGTVNYGYTF.

The chain is built from TRBV5-1 and TRBJ2-1, with D hard to call. CDR1 is SGHRS, CDR2 YFSETQ, per germline. This CDR3 region has 13 residues. With 2 bases removed from V and 9 bases from J, the gap between germline ends came to 12 bases. CDR3 region: CASSLGGYGEQFF. As DNA, the CDR3 is TGCGCCAGCAGCTTAGGCGGTTATGGTGAGCAGTTCTTC. Combining the CDR3 with reference TRBV5-1 and TRBJ2-1 gives the whole variable domain KAGVTQTPRYLIKTRGQQVTLSCSPISGHRSVSWYQQTPGQGLQFLFEYFSETQRNKGNFPGRFSGRQFSNSRSEMNVSTLELGDSALYLCASSLGGYGEQFFGPGTRLTVL.

The chain couples TRBV11-2 to TRBJ2-4; 11 bases agree with TRBD2. Germline assignment: CDR1 SGHAT and CDR2 FQNNGV. The V segment lost 1 base and the J segment 3 bases; nucleotides outside the gene matches: 5. CDR3 length equals 17 residues. The CDR3, as DNA: TGTGCCAGCAGCTTAGTAATGCTAGCGGGGGGCAAAAACATTCAGTACTTC. This translates into CASSLVMLAGGKNIQYF. Using reference TRBV11-2 and TRBJ2-4 for the parts outside the CDR3, the full variable domain is EAGVAQSPRYKIIEKRQSVAFWCNPISGHATLYWYQQILGQGPKLLIQFQNNGVVDDSQLPKDRFSAERLKGVDSTLKIQPAKLEDSAVYLCASSLVMLAGGKNIQYFGAGTRLSVL.

V is TRBV11-2 and J is TRBJ2-5; tentatively, D is TRBD2 (6 bases). Between the trimmed V and J ends, which lost 5 bases and 5 bases, there was a span of 18 bases. Germline CDR1 reads SGHAT; CDR2 reads FQNNGV. The CDR3 has 15 amino acids. CDR3 DNA sequence: TGTGCCAGCAGCCCCCCGGGACTGCCTAGGGAGACCCAGTACTTC. Encoded protein: CASSPPGLPRETQYF.

This CDR3 is CASSYSERSSPLHF. CDR3 sequence (DNA): TGTGCCAGCAGTTACTCGGAGAGAAGTTCACCCCTCCACTTT. This chain uses TRBV6-5 with TRBJ1-6; D ambiguous. The CDR3 sequence is 14 residues long. V lost 0 bases to trimming and J lost 9 bases, with 9 bases between them. Germline CDR1 is MNHEY and CDR2 is SVGAGI.

This sequence joins TRBV19 and TRBJ1-5; D is perhaps TRBD1 (5 bases). Germline CDR1 is LNHDA and CDR2 is SQIVND (reference sequence). The CDR3 contains 14 residues. Trimming pared 5 bases from V and 0 bases from J, leaving 8 bases between. CDR3 amino acids: CASSPTASNQPQHF. Here the CDR3 DNA reads TGTGCCAGTAGTCCGACAGCTAGCAATCAGCCCCAGCATTTT. The whole variable domain, remainder taken from reference TRBV19 and TRBJ1-5, is DGGITQSPKYLFRKEGQNVTLSCEQNLNHDAMYWYRQDPGQGLRLIYYSQIVNDFQKGDIAEGYSVSREKKESFPLTVTSAQKNPTAFYLCASSPTASNQPQHFGDGTRLSIL.

The V and J genes are TRBV14 and TRBJ2-3, with TRBD2 matching over 7 bases. V trimming: 4 bases; J trimming: 8 bases; junction bases outside the gene matches: 6. The germline V gene encodes CDR1 SGHDN and CDR2 FVKESK. There are 13 residues in the CDR3. Written as DNA, the CDR3 is TGTGCCAGCAGCCCCTTCGGGGGGAGTACGCAGTATTTT. Translating it yields CASSPFGGSTQYF.

J is TRBJ2-5 and V is TRBV5-1; 7 bases fit TRBD1. V lost 0 bases and J lost 1; bases outside the gene matches: 3. CDR3 size: 15 residues. Germline loops: CDR1 SGHRS, CDR2 YFSETQ. CDR3: CASSLVSGGQETQYF. The CDR3 nucleotides are TGCGCCAGCAGCTTGGTTTCAGGGGGCCAAGAGACCCAGTACTTC.

This chain's CDR3 is CASSPDRREGSPLHF. The CDR3 region has the DNA TGTGCCAGCAGTCCGGACAGACGAGAAGGTTCACCCCTCCACTTT. This chain uses TRBV27 with TRBJ1-6, with a tentative D call TRBD1 (6 bases). The CDR3 consists of 15 residues. V was trimmed by 5 bases and J by 9 bases, leaving 17 bases between them. The V gene's germline CDR1 is MNHEY and CDR2 SMNVEV (reference sequence).

This clone was counted many times. The chain is built from TRBV7-6 and TRBJ1-5; TRBD1 matches 7 bases. Germline CDR1 is SGHVS and CDR2 is FNYEAQ. The junction had 11 bases not matched to a gene; V was cut back by 5 bases and J by 7 bases. This CDR3 is built from 15 residues. The CDR3 DNA is TGTGCCAGCAGCCCAACAGGGGACCTGTACCAGCCCCAGCATTTT. Amino acid sequence: CASSPTGDLYQPQHF.

This clone came up once. V gene TRBV29-1 combines with J gene TRBJ1-5; 7 nucleotides match TRBD1. CDR1 and CDR2 from the germline V gene are SQVTM and ANQGSEA. CDR3 length: 13 residues. Germline trimming cut 5 bases from V and 1 base from J; bases unmatched to any gene: 2. The CDR3 spells CSVKQGSNQPQHF. The CDR3 nucleotides are TGCAGCGTTAAACAGGGGAGCAATCAGCCCCAGCATTTT.

The rearrangement uses TRBV2 and TRBJ2-3; TRBD2 matches 8 bases. V trimming: 4 bases; J trimming: 2 bases; junction bases outside the gene matches: 5. The CDR3 spans 15 residues. CDR1 SNHLY and CDR2 FYNNEI come from the germline V gene. The CDR3 reads CASSVGGGTTDTQYF. As DNA, the CDR3 is TGTGCCAGCAGTGTTGGCGGGGGGACCACAGATACGCAGTATTTT. The full variable domain, its missing parts supplied by reference TRBV2 and TRBJ2-3, is EPEVTQTPSHQVTQMGQEVILRCVPISNHLYFYWYRQILGQKVEFLVSFYNNEISEKSEIFDDQFSVERPDGSNFTLKIRSTKLEDSAMYFCASSVGGGTTDTQYFGPGTRLTVL.

J is TRBJ1-5 and V is TRBV7-9, with D hard to call. Per the germline V gene, CDR1 is SEHNR and CDR2 is FQNEAQ (reference sequence). The ends were cut back, 0 bases at V and 3 bases at J, with 6 bases in the middle. This CDR3 is 14 amino acids long. The DNA for the CDR3 is TGTGCCAGCAGCTTAGCGGCCCCCAATCAGCCCCAGCATTTT. Encoded protein: CASSLAAPNQPQHF.

The genes are TRBV5-8 and TRBJ2-5; a weak D match, TRBD1 (6 bases). Germline CDR1 SGHTS, CDR2 YDEGEE. The ends were cut back, 5 bases at V and 3 bases at J, with 11 bases in the middle. CDR3 length equals 13 residues. CDR3 sequence (DNA): TGTGCCAGCAGTTCCCGGGACAAAGAGACCCAGTACTTC. This translates into CASSSRDKETQYF.

This chain connects TRBV7-8 to TRBJ2-2; 13 bases match TRBD2. Germline assignment: CDR1 SGHVS and CDR2 FQNEAQ. With V trimmed by 5 bases and J by 7 bases, 10 bases remained unmatched. The CDR3 runs 17 residues. The CDR3 DNA reads as TGTGCCAGCAGCCGAGGACTAGCGGGGGCGAGGGGCGGGGAGCTGTTTTTT. Protein sequence: CASSRGLAGARGGELFF.

This chain uses TRBV5-1 with TRBJ2-3, with D tentatively TRBD1 (6 bases). Trimming cost V 6 bases and J 2 bases, with 16 bases left between them. In germline, CDR1 is SGHRS, CDR2 YFSETQ. This CDR3 contains 15 residues. As DNA, the CDR3 is TGCGCCAGCACCCCGCAGGGGCCATACACAGATACGCAGTATTTT. Its protein product is CASTPQGPYTDTQYF.

Details on this clone: Its ends do not fully match the called genes, so a read error is possible. V and J are TRBV7-8 and TRBJ2-1; TRBD2 aligns across 8 bases. The CDR3 covers 13 residues. Germline assignment: CDR1 SGHVS and CDR2 FQNEAQ. The CDR3 coding sequence is TGTGCCAGCACCCTAACCCTCAGCGGGGGAGGGATCTTC. Translating gives CASTLTLSGGGIF.

The chain uses TRBV6-5 and TRBJ1-4; D is possibly TRBD1 (5 bases). Germline assignment: CDR1 MNHEY and CDR2 SVGAGI. Trimming took 0 bases from V and 7 from J, leaving 9 bases between them. This CDR3 is 14 amino acids long. The CDR3 DNA reads as TGTGCCAGCAGTTACTCGGATAGGGGTGAAAAACTGTTTTTT. Its translation: CASSYSDRGEKLFF.

This clone was seen once. The chain links TRBV11-2 to TRBJ2-4; D not resolved. The germline V gene encodes CDR1 SGHAT and CDR2 FQNNGV. This CDR3 is 14 amino acids long. Deletions cut 0 bases from V and 5 bases from J, with 8 bases between. Written as DNA, the CDR3 is TGTGCCAGCAGCTTAGATAGAACAGAAAACATTCAGTACTTC. This translates into CASSLDRTENIQYF.

The CDR3, as DNA: TGTGCCAGCAGCCTACTGGGGGACAGGGGTAGCAATCAGCCCCAGCATTTT. Its protein is CASSLLGDRGSNQPQHF. The genes are TRBV7-6 and TRBJ1-5; TRBD1 agrees at 10 bases. The CDR3 consists of 17 residues. Germline loops: CDR1 SGHVS, CDR2 FNYEAQ. V dropped 5 bases and J dropped 0; count of bases not matched to a gene: 7. Drawing the rest from reference TRBV7-6 and TRBJ1-5, the complete variable domain is GAGVSQSPRYKVTKRGQDVALRCDPISGHVSLYWYRQALGQGPEFLTYFNYEAQQDKSGLPNDRFSAERPEGSISTLTIQRTEQRDSAMYRCASSLLGDRGSNQPQHFGDGTRLSIL.

This chain uses TRBV11-3 with TRBJ2-5, with D maybe TRBD1 (5 bases). Looked up from germline, CDR1 is SGHNT and CDR2 is YENEEA. The CDR3 runs 12 residues. V lost 6 bases to trimming and J lost 5 bases, with 10 bases between them. Here the CDR3 reads CASRGLQETQYF. Here the CDR3 DNA reads TGTGCCAGCAGGGGGCTACAGGAGACCCAGTACTTC.

This chain links TRBV30 with TRBJ2-7, with a weak D call TRBD2 (5 bases). Germline V CDR1 and CDR2: GTSNPN, SVGIG (reference sequence). Trimming shortened V by 2 bases and J by 3 bases, and 11 bases separated the two germline ends. The CDR3 spans 13 residues. The DNA for the CDR3 is TGTGCCTGGAGTTCCGGGGTGATCTACGAGCAGTACTTC. This translates into CAWSSGVIYEQYF.